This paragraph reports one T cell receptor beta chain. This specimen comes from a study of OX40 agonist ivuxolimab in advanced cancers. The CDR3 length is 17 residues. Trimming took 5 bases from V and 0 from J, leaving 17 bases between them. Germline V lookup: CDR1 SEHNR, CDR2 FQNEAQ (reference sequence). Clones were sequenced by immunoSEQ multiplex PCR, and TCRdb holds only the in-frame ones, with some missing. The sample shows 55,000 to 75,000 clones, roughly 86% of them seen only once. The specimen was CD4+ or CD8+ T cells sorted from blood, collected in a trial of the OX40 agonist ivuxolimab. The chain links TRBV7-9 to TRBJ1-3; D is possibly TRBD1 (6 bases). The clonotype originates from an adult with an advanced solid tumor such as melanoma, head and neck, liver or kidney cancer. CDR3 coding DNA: TGTGCCAGCAGCGAACAATTACAGGGCTACTCTGGAAACACCATATATTTT. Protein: CASSEQLQGYSGNTIYF.